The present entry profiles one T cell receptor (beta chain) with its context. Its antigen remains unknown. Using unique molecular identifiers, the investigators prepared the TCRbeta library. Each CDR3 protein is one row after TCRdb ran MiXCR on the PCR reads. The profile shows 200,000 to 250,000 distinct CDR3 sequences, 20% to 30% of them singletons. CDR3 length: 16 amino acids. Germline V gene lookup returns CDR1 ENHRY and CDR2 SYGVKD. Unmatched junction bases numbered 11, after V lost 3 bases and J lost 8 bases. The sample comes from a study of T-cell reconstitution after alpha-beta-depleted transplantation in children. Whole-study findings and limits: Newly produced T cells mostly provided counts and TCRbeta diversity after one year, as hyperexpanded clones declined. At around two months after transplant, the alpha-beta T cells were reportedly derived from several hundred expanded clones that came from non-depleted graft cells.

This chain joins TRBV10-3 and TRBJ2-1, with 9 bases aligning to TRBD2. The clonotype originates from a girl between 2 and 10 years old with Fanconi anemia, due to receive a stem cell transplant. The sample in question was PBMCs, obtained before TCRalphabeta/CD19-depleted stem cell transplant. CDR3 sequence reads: CAISDVGLAGTDEQFF. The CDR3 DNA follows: TGTGCCATCAGTGACGTGGGGCTAGCGGGAACCGATGAGCAGTTCTTC.